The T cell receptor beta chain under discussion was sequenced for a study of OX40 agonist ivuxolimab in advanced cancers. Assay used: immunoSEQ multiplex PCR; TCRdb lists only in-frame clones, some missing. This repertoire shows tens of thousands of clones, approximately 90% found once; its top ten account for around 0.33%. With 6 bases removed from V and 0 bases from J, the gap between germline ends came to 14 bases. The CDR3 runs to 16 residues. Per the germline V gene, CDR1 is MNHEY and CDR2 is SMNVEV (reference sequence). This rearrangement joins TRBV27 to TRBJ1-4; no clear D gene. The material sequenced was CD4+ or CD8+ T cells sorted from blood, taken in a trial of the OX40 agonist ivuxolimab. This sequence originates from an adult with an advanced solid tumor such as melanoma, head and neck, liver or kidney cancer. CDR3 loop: CASSHSSIATNEKLFF. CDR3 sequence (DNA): TGTGCCAGCAGCCACTCATCCATCGCAACTAATGAAAAACTGTTTTTT.